This TCR beta chain was obtained from a study of Tregs in tolerant kidney transplant recipients. The V gene's germline CDR1 is MNHNS and CDR2 SASEGT. V dropped 4 bases and J dropped 5; count of bases not matched to a gene: 9. The CDR3 consists of 15 residues. Profiled with immunoSEQ multiplex PCR; TCRdb holds only in-frame clones, not every one. The repertoire holds about 46,000 clones, with about 89% as singletons. The chain carries TRBV6-1 and TRBJ1-1; 8 positions match TRBD1. The source of this sequence is a human donor in good health. The sequenced sample was Tregs from blood. The CDR3 DNA is TGTGCCAGCAGTGCTCGACAGGGGACTAGGACTGAAGCTTTCTTT. This codes for CASSARQGTRTEAFF.